The next 13 T cell receptor beta chains were all read from a single sample in a study of CD8+ T cells in alopecia areata. Sequencing templates came from extracted RNA that was reverse transcribed into cDNA. Measured with immunoSEQ multiplex PCR; TCRdb has only the in-frame clones, and not every one. This table holds about 290,000 clones, 58% found once. Treatment of the sample: oral pan-JAK inhibitor, 5-10 mg twice daily. The sample in question was CD4+ T cells sorted from blood, obtained at week 24, from a patient treated with tofacitinib. These receptors were obtained from a human donor with alopecia areata.

This clone was observed a handful of times. This chain uses TRBV2 with TRBJ1-2; the match to TRBD1 covers 12 bases. This CDR3 spans 14 amino acids. Germline values: CDR1 SNHLY, CDR2 FYNNEI. J gave up 7 bases and V 6 bases, and 6 bases lay outside the gene matches. The CDR3 DNA reads as TGTGCCAGCAGCGGGGGACAGGGGGCGGGTGGCTACACCTTC. Translated, it gives CASSGGQGAGGYTF. The full variable domain, rest sourced from reference TRBV2 and TRBJ1-2, is EPEVTQTPSHQVTQMGQEVILRCVPISNHLYFYWYRQILGQKVEFLVSFYNNEISEKSEIFDDQFSVERPDGSNFTLKIRSTKLEDSAMYFCASSGGQGAGGYTFGSGTRLTVV.

This clone was seen a handful of times. The chain combines TRBV5-1 with TRBJ1-2; D ambiguous. V was pared by 4 bases and J by 5 bases, with 12 bases between. The CDR3 is made up of 13 amino acids. Germline V gene lookup returns CDR1 SGHRS and CDR2 YFSETQ. Written as DNA, the CDR3 is TGCGCCAGCAGCCGTGGACGGAGATATGGCTACACCTTC. The encoded protein is CASSRGRRYGYTF.

V gene TRBV28 combines with J gene TRBJ2-7, with 9 bases lining up with TRBD1. The germline gives CDR1 MDHEN, CDR2 SYDVKM. With 5 bases clipped from V and 5 bases from J, the junction kept 13 bases outside the gene matches. This CDR3 contains 16 residues. The CDR3 DNA reads TGTGCCAGCAGTCCAAGCTTGGGACAGGGATCCCACGAGCAGTACTTC. It codes for CASSPSLGQGSHEQYF.

The rearrangement uses TRBV15 and TRBJ1-2, with 8 bases matching TRBD1. From germline, CDR1 is LNHNV and CDR2 YYDKDF (reference sequence). After removal of 0 bases from V and 4 bases from J, the junction contained 10 bases not matched to a gene. The CDR3 spans 17 residues. Written as DNA, the CDR3 is TGTGCCACCAGCAGAGATCCTCTCTCAGACAGGGGCTATGGCTACACCTTC. It codes for CATSRDPLSDRGYGYTF.

This clone has more than one count but fewer than ten. J is TRBJ2-7 and V is TRBV7-9; 8 bases are shared with TRBD1. This CDR3 is built from 11 residues. V lost 5 bases to trimming and J lost 12 bases; unmatched junction nucleotides: 6. Germline CDR1 reads SEHNR; CDR2 reads FQNEAQ (reference sequence). The CDR3 sequence: CASSLDGTGYF. In DNA, the CDR3 is TGTGCCAGCAGCCTAGACGGGACAGGGTACTTC.

The rearrangement joins TRBV30 to TRBJ1-4; weak D call: TRBD1 (5 bases). Per germline, CDR1 GTSNPN and CDR2 SVGIG (reference sequence). This CDR3 is 15 amino acids long. Between the trimmed V and J ends, which lost 0 bases and 3 bases, there was a span of 11 bases. CDR3 in DNA: TGTGCCTGGAGTGTATCGGGGGGACCTAATGAAAAACTGTTTTTT. This codes for CAWSVSGGPNEKLFF. Based on the CDR3 plus reference TRBV30 and TRBJ1-4, the full variable domain is SQTIHQWPATLVQPVGSPLSLECTVEGTSNPNLYWYRQAAGRGLQLLFYSVGIGQISSEVPQNLSASRPQDRQFILSSKKLLLSDSGFYLCAWSVSGGPNEKLFFGSGTQLSVL.

The chain combines TRBV30 with TRBJ1-1; D perhaps matches TRBD1 (6 bases). Germline CDR1 is GTSNPN and CDR2 is SVGIG (reference sequence). Trimming stripped 3 bases from V and 0 bases from J, with 14 bases between. The CDR3 loop spans 15 amino acids. The CDR3 spells CAWSRGIGLNTEAFF. The CDR3 DNA follows: TGTGCCTGGAGCAGGGGCATTGGCTTGAACACTGAAGCTTTCTTT.

The chain uses TRBV29-1 and TRBJ1-5; D gene unclear. The CDR3 covers 13 residues. The germline V gene has CDR1 SQVTM and CDR2 ANQGSEA. V lost 0 bases and J lost 6, with 9 bases in between. The DNA of the CDR3 is TGCAGCGTTGAAGAACAGAGTGGTCAGCCCCAGCATTTT. Translation gives CSVEEQSGQPQHF. The full variable domain, its missing parts supplied by reference TRBV29-1 and TRBJ1-5, is SAVISQKPSRDICQRGTSLTIQCQVDSQVTMMFWYRQQPGQSLTLIATANQGSEATYESGFVIDKFPISRPNLTFSTLTVSNMSPEDSSIYLCSVEEQSGQPQHFGDGTRLSIL.

CDR3 sequence (DNA): TGTGCCAGCAGTTACGGGGGGAATGGCTACACCTTC. Its translation is CASSYGGNGYTF. The J gene is TRBJ1-2, the V gene TRBV6-6; D is perhaps TRBD1 (5 bases). The germline V gene has CDR1 MNHNY and CDR2 SVGAGI (reference sequence). The germline V and J ends were trimmed by 2 bases and 6 bases, with 7 bases remaining between them. The CDR3 is 12 residues long.

There are a few counts of this clone. The V gene is TRBV9, the J gene TRBJ1-2; 11 bases map to TRBD1. Germline V gene data show CDR1 as SGDLS and CDR2 as YYNGEE. This CDR3 has 19 amino acids. The V and J ends lost 1 base and 6 bases, in that order; junction bases with no gene match: 17. The CDR3 bases are TGTGCCAGCAGCGTATCCCCCCTCTCCCGTGGACAGGGGGCGGATGGCTACACCTTC. This translates into CASSVSPLSRGQGADGYTF. Combining the CDR3 with reference TRBV9 and TRBJ1-2 gives the whole variable domain DSGVTQTPKHLITATGQRVTLRCSPRSGDLSVYWYQQSLDQGLQFLIQYYNGEERAKGNILERFSAQQFPDLHSELNLSSLELGDSALYFCASSVSPLSRGQGADGYTFGSGTRLTVV.

The chain carries TRBV7-9 and TRBJ1-5; D is possibly TRBD1 (6 bases). V was pared by 5 bases and J by 7 bases, with 12 bases between. This CDR3 comprises 13 residues. Germline V gene sequence: CDR1 SEHNR, CDR2 FQNEAQ (reference sequence). This CDR3 is CASSARGEQPQHF. CDR3 sequence (DNA): TGTGCCAGCAGCGCCAGGGGAGAGCAGCCCCAGCATTTT.

V is TRBV7-2 and J is TRBJ1-6; D ambiguous. The V and J ends lost 7 bases and 7 bases respectively, with 14 bases between them. The V gene's germline CDR1 is SGHTA and CDR2 FQGNSA. There are 14 residues in the CDR3. In nucleotides, the CDR3 is TGTGCCAGCACCCCCTCTTACTCGAATTCACCCCTCCACTTT. Translating gives CASTPSYSNSPLHF.

This clone was counted ten times or more. V and J are TRBV9 and TRBJ2-1; 7 nucleotides match TRBD1. Trimming cost V 4 bases and J 5 bases; bases outside gene matches: 9. This CDR3 has 15 amino acids. In germline, CDR1 is SGDLS, CDR2 YYNGEE. CDR3 region: CASSPRTGGNNEQFF. For the CDR3, the DNA is TGTGCCAGCAGCCCGCGGACAGGAGGTAACAATGAGCAGTTCTTC. Based on the CDR3 plus reference TRBV9 and TRBJ2-1, the full variable domain is DSGVTQTPKHLITATGQRVTLRCSPRSGDLSVYWYQQSLDQGLQFLIQYYNGEERAKGNILERFSAQQFPDLHSELNLSSLELGDSALYFCASSPRTGGNNEQFFGPGTRLTVL.